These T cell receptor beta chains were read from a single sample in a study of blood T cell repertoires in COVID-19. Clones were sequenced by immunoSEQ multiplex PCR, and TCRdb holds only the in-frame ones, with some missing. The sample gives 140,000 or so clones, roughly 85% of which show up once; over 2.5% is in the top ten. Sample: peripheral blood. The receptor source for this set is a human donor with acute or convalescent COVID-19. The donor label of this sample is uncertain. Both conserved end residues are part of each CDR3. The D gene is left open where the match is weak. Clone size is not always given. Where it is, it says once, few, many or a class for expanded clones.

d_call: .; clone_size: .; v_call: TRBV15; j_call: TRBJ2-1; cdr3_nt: TGTGCCACCAGCAGAGATCGCCTATTAAATGAGCAGTTCTTC; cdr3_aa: CATSRDRLLNEQFF
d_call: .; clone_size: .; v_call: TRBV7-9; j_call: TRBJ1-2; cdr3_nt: TGTGCCAGCAGCCCCGCGTTTGCCGGGGGCTACACCTTC; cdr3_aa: CASSPAFAGGYTF
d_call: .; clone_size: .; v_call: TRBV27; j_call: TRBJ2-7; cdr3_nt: TGTGCCAGCAGTTACGCGCAGACAGCCTACGAGCAGTACTTC; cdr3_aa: CASSYAQTAYEQYF
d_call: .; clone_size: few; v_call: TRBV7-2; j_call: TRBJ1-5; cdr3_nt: TGTGCCAGCAGCTTATGGAGGGATCAGCCCCAGCATTTT; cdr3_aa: CASSLWRDQPQHF
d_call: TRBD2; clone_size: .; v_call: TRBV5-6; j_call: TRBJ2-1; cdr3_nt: TGTGCCAGCAGCTTGGCCGGCCTTGGACTAGCGGGAGTGAATGAGCAGTTCTTC; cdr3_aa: CASSLAGLGLAGVNEQFF
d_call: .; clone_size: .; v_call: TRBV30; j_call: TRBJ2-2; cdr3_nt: TGTGCCTGGAGTGTTACCCGGGGGACCGGGGAGCTGTTTTTT; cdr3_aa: CAWSVTRGTGELFF
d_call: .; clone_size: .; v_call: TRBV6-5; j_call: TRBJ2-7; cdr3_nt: TGTGCCAGCAGCCCCCCCCTTGAACAGGGCGGCGAGCAGTACTTC; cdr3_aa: CASSPPLEQGGEQYF
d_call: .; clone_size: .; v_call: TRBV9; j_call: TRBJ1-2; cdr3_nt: TGTGCCAGCAGCGTAGACATGGGGAGTGGCTACACCTTC; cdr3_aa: CASSVDMGSGYTF
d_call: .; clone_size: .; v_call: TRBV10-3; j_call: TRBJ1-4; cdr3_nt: TGTGCCATCAGTGAGGTGCGGGGAGGCGAAAAACTGTTTTTT; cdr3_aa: CAISEVRGGEKLFF
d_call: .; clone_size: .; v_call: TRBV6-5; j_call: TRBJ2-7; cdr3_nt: TGTGCCAGCAGAAAAACGGGTAGTACAGAGCAGTACTTC; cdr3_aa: CASRKTGSTEQYF
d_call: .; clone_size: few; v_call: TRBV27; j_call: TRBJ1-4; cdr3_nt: TGTGCCAGCAGTCCTAGGCGGGGTATGAATGAAAAACTGTTTTTT; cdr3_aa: CASSPRRGMNEKLFF
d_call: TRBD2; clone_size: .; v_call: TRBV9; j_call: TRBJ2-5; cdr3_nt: TGTGCCAGCAGCGTAACTAGCGGGGTAATAGAGACCCAGTACTTC; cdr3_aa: CASSVTSGVIETQYF
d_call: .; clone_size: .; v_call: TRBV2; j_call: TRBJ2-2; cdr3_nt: TGTGCCAGCAGTGAACAGGGCACGTCGAACACCGGGGAGCTGTTTTTT; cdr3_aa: CASSEQGTSNTGELFF
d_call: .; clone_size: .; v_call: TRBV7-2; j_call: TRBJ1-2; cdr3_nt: TGTGCCAGCAGCTCCATTCAGTCCGGGAATGGCTACACCTTC; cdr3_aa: CASSSIQSGNGYTF
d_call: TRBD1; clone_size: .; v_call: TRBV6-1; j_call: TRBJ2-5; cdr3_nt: TGTGCCAGCAGTGAAGCCCGGCCAGGGGGTCGGGAGACCCAGTACTTC; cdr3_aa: CASSEARPGGRETQYF
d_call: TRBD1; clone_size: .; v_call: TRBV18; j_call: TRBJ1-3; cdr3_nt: TGTGCCAGCTCGTCCGGACAGGGGGCGAACACCATATATTTT; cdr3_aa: CASSSGQGANTIYF
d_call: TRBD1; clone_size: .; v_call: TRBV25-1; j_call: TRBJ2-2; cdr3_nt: TGTGCCAGCAGTGAAACAACCAGGACAGGCGGCACCGGGGAGCTGTTTTTT; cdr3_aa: CASSETTRTGGTGELFF
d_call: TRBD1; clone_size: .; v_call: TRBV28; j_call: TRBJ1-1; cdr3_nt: TGTGCCAGCCTTGGACAGGGAGCGGGTGGAGCTGAAGCTTTCTTT; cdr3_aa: CASLGQGAGGAEAFF
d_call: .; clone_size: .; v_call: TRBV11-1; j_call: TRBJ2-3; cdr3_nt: TGTGCCAGCAGCTTAGGAGTCACAGATACGCAGTATTTT; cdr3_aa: CASSLGVTDTQYF
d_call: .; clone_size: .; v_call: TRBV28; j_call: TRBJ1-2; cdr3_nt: TGTGCCAGCAGTCACGGGAGCCGGCGGGGCTACACCTTC; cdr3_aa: CASSHGSRRGYTF
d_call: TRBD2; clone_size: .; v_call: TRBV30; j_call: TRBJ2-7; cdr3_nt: TGTGCCTGGAGACCGGGACTAGCGGGGGGAAACGAGCAGTACTTC; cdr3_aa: CAWRPGLAGGNEQYF
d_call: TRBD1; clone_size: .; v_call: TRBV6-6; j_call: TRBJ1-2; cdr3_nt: TGTGCCAGCACCGATAGACAGGGGAACTATGGCTACACCTTC; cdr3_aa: CASTDRQGNYGYTF
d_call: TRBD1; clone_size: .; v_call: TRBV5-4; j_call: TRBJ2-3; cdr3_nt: TGTGCCAGCAGCTTGGGTCTGACAGGGGGGGCTGAAGATACGCAGTATTTT; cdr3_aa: CASSLGLTGGAEDTQYF
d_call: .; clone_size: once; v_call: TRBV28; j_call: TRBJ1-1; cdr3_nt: TGTGCCAGCAGAACCCGCGGTACTCTGAACACTGAAGCTTTCTTT; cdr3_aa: CASRTRGTLNTEAFF
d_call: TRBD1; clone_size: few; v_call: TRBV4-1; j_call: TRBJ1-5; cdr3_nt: TGCGCCAGCAGCCAAGAGACAGGGGGACGCAATCAGCCCCAGCATTTT; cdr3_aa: CASSQETGGRNQPQHF
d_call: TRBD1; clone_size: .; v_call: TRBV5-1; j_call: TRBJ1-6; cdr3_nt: TGCGCCAGCAGCTTGGCCTTCGGACAGGGCAATTCACCCCTCCACTTT; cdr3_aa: CASSLAFGQGNSPLHF
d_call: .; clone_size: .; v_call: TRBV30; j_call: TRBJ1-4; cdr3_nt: TGTGCCTGGTCAGGGGCAGGAGAAAAACTGTTTTTT; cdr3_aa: CAWSGAGEKLFF
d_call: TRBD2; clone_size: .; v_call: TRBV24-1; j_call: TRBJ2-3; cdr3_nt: TGTGCCACCAGTGAGCCCGGGACTAGCGGCACAGATACGCAGTATTTT; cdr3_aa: CATSEPGTSGTDTQYF
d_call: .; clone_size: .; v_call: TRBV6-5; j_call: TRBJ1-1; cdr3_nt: TGTGCCAGCGGCCCAGCGGGGGGGAGCACTGAAGCTTTCTTT; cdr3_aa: CASGPAGGSTEAFF
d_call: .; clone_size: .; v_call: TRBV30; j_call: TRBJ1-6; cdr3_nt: TGTGCCTGGAGTCGGCGGGGAGGATATTCACCCCTCCACTTT; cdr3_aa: CAWSRRGGYSPLHF